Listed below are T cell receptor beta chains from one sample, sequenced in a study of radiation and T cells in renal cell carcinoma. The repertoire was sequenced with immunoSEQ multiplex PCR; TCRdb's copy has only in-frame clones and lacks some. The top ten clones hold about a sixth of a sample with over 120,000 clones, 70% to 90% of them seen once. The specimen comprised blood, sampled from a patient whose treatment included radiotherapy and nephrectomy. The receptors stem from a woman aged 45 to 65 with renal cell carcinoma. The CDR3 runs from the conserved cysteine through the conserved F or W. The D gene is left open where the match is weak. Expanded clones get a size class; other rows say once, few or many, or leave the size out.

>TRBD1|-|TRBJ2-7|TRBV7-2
TGTGCCAGCAGCCTGGGACAGGTCGGCGAGCAGTACTTC
CASSLGQVGEQYF
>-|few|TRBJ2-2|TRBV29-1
TGCAGCGTTGAAGATCGGCGGCAGAGCACCGGGGAGCTGTTTTTT
CSVEDRRQSTGELFF
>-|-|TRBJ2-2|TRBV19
TGTGCCACCTCACTCCTAAACACCGGGGAGCTGTTTTTT
CATSLLNTGELFF
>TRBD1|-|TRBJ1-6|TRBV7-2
TGTGCCAGCAGCTTAGCGGGACAGACTAATTCACCCCTCCACTTT
CASSLAGQTNSPLHF
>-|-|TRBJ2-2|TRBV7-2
TGTGCCAGCAGGTACCGAGGCGGCGGGGAGCTGTTTTTT
CASRYRGGGELFF
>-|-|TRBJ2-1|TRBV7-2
TGTGCCAGCAGCCCCGGCAGCAATGAGCAGTTCTTC
CASSPGSNEQFF
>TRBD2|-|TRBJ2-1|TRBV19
TGTGCCAGTAGTATAGGCGGGAGGGATTATAATGAGCAGTTCTTC
CASSIGGRDYNEQFF
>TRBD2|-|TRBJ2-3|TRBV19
TGTGCCAGTAGCGGGGGGGCTGATACGCAGTATTTT
CASSGGADTQYF
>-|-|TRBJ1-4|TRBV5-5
TGTGCCAGCAGCTTGGCCCCTCTGGACACTACTAATGAAAAACTGTTTTTT
CASSLAPLDTTNEKLFF
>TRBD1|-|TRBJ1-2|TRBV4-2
TGTGCCAGCAGCCCGACCTCAGGGGGCGGGTATGGCTACACCTTC
CASSPTSGGGYGYTF
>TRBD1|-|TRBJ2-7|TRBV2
TGTGCCGGTTCCCGGGACAGGGGGTCCTACGAGCAGTACTTC
CAGSRDRGSYEQYF
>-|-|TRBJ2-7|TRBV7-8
TGTGCCAGCAGCCCCCCGGGGGGCATGTACGAGCAGTACTTC
CASSPPGGMYEQYF
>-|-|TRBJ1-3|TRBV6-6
TGTGCCAGCAACCCTTGGGTTGGTGTAGGAAACACCATATATTTT
CASNPWVGVGNTIYF
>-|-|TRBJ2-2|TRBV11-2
TGTGCCAGCAGCCACAAGACCACCGGGGAGCTGTTTTTT
CASSHKTTGELFF
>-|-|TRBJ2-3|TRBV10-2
TGCGCCAGCTCCGGGGGGCGGGAGTACACAGATACGCAGTATTTT
CASSGGREYTDTQYF